The 26 T cell receptor beta chains listed next were all sequenced from one sample in a study of T cells in Graves' hyperthyroidism and ophthalmopathy. Researchers took RNA transcripts and amplified the TCR beta CDR3 regions from them. HTBI primers were the set used in a first-round RT-PCR of the TCR CDR3. One entry per CDR3 protein results from TCRdb running MiXCR on the multiplex PCR reads. Altogether about 350,000 distinct CDR3 sequences are present, about 15% being singletons, with the ten largest covering roughly a fifth. The specimen sequenced was blood. These receptors were obtained from an older woman with Graves' ophthalmopathy.

This clonotype was counted between two and nine times. The V call is TRBV12-3 or TRBV12-4, the J call TRBJ2-6; 11 bases line up with TRBD1. The J segment lost 0 bases and the V segment lost 10 bases, leaving 8 bases of the junction unmatched. The CDR3 is 17 amino acids. The CDR3: CATEPGQGVSGANVLTF. DNA of the CDR3: TGTGCCACTGAACCGGGACAGGGGGTCTCTGGGGCCAACGTCCTGACTTTC.

This clonotype was seen at least ten times. The J gene is TRBJ1-2, the V gene TRBV2, with D maybe TRBD1 (5 bases). CDR3 length equals 13 residues. The germline V and J ends were trimmed by 6 bases and 4 bases, with 12 bases remaining between them. Germline lookup yields CDR1 SNHLY and CDR2 FYNNEI. The DNA for the CDR3 is TGTGCCAGCAGCCAGGAGGGGACCTATGGCTACACCTTC. Its protein is CASSQEGTYGYTF.

V usage is TRBV3-1 and J usage is TRBJ2-2; 8 positions match TRBD1. V dropped 4 bases and J dropped 6; count of bases not matched to a gene: 7. This CDR3 is built from 15 residues. Germline V lookup: CDR1 LGHDT, CDR2 YNNKEL (reference sequence). Here the CDR3 reads CASSPRTGMAGELFF. The CDR3, as DNA: TGTGCCAGCAGCCCGCGGACAGGGATGGCCGGGGAGCTGTTTTTT.

This clonotype showed up many times. The J gene is TRBJ2-5, the V gene TRBV27, with 11 bases lining up with TRBD2. Germline V gene data show CDR1 as MNHEY and CDR2 as SMNVEV (reference sequence). Unmatched junction bases numbered 6, after V lost 6 bases and J lost 0 bases. This CDR3 is built from 16 residues. The CDR3 DNA follows: TGTGCCAGCAGGGGACTAGCGGCGGGGTACCAAGAGACCCAGTACTTC. Its protein product is CASRGLAAGYQETQYF.

In this sample, this clonotype turned up many times. The V and J genes are TRBV20-1 and TRBJ2-5; D remains unclear. Trimming left V 7 bases short and J 2 bases short, with 8 bases between. This CDR3 contains 11 residues. In germline, CDR1 is DFQATT, CDR2 SNEGSKA (reference sequence). The CDR3 sequence: CSGFRQETQYF. The DNA of the CDR3 is TGCAGTGGATTCCGTCAAGAGACCCAGTACTTC.

This clonotype was picked up many times. J is TRBJ2-1 and V is TRBV7-8, with 10 nucleotides matching TRBD2. The CDR3 is 17 residues long. V dropped 5 bases and J dropped 5; count of bases not matched to a gene: 12. Germline V CDR1 and CDR2: SGHVS, FQNEAQ. This CDR3 reads CASSIGYGTSENNEQFF. The CDR3 nucleotides read TGTGCCAGCAGCATCGGGTACGGGACTAGCGAAAACAATGAGCAGTTCTTC.

This clonotype has ten or more counts. V is TRBV11-2 and J is TRBJ2-7, with a tentative D call TRBD1 (7 bases). This CDR3 comprises 13 residues. Germline-derived CDR1 and CDR2 are SGHAT and FQNNGV. V was cut by 7 bases and J by 5 bases, with 15 bases left in between. CDR3 residues: CASTRAGGHEQYF. The CDR3 region has the DNA TGTGCCAGCACCCGGGCAGGGGGGCACGAGCAGTACTTC.

This clonotype was counted only a few times. The rearrangement links TRBV10-2 to TRBJ2-1; maybe TRBD2 (5 bases). The CDR3 length is 13 residues. Looked up from germline, CDR1 is WSHSY and CDR2 is SAAADI. Between the trimmed V and J ends, which lost 7 bases and 4 bases, there was a span of 11 bases. The CDR3 DNA follows: TGCGCCAGCACGGGGAGAGGGTACAATGAGCAGTTCTTC. Its translation: CASTGRGYNEQFF.

The chain combines TRBV4-1 with TRBJ2-7; 8 bases agree with TRBD2. Germline CDR1 is MGHRA and CDR2 is YSYEKL. J was trimmed by 3 bases and V by 1 base; bases with no gene match: 14. CDR3 length: 18 residues. CDR3 sequence reads: CASSQGPGIRREDYEQYF. As DNA, the CDR3 is TGCGCCAGCAGCCAAGGGCCAGGGATACGGCGGGAGGACTACGAGCAGTACTTC.

The rearrangement links TRBV11-2 to TRBJ2-7; 10 bases fit TRBD1. CDR1 SGHAT and CDR2 FQNNGV come from the germline V gene. This CDR3 comprises 14 residues. Unmatched junction bases numbered 3, after V lost 3 bases and J lost 4 bases. The chain's CDR3 is CASSFGDRGYEQYF. The CDR3 nucleotides read TGTGCCAGCAGCTTCGGGGACAGGGGATACGAGCAGTACTTC.

This clonotype was counted many times. The rearrangement joins TRBV5-1 to TRBJ1-5; 10 nucleotides match TRBD1. The CDR3 consists of 14 residues. Germline V lookup: CDR1 SGHRS, CDR2 YFSETQ. Losses at the gene ends were 4 bases for V and 7 bases for J; bases not matched to a gene: 5. The CDR3 nucleotides are TGCGCCAGCAGCCTAGAGACAGGGGGCCAGCCCCAGCATTTT. Translating it yields CASSLETGGQPQHF.

At least ten counts were recorded for this clonotype. J is TRBJ2-6 and V is TRBV28; D tentatively reads TRBD1 or TRBD2 (6 bases each). The V end was cut by 2 bases, the J end by 2 bases, with 7 bases between. The length of the CDR3 is 15 residues. The germline V gene has CDR1 MDHEN and CDR2 SYDVKM. Written as DNA, the CDR3 is TGTGCCAGCAGTTTAAGGGGGGCTGGGGCCAACGTCCTGACTTTC. It specifies CASSLRGAGANVLTF.

This clonotype was recorded at least ten times. V and J are TRBV27 and TRBJ2-3; 11 bases align to TRBD2. The germline V gene encodes CDR1 MNHEY and CDR2 SMNVEV (reference sequence). The CDR3 loop spans 17 amino acids. The V and J ends lost 3 bases and 4 bases, in that order; junction bases with no gene match: 9. The CDR3 loop reads CASSLAASGRQSDTQYF. For the CDR3, the DNA is TGTGCCAGCAGTTTGGCGGCTAGCGGGAGGCAATCAGATACGCAGTATTTT.

This chain uses TRBV7-9 with TRBJ2-7, with 11 bases that match TRBD2. The junction had 12 bases not matched to a gene; V was cut back by 6 bases and J by 5 bases. The CDR3 is 16 residues long. Germline V CDR1 and CDR2: SEHNR, FQNEAQ (reference sequence). CDR3 loop: CASSNSLSGGGDEQYF. CDR3 nucleotides: TGTGCCAGCAGTAACAGCCTTAGCGGGGGGGGCGACGAGCAGTACTTC.

For this clonotype: This may come from a read error, since a much larger clone is one base off. This chain joins TRBV28 and TRBJ2-3, with 9 positions matching TRBD2. This CDR3 contains 15 residues. V was clipped by 5 bases and J by 3 bases; unmatched bases: 6. Germline V gene lookup returns CDR1 MDHEN and CDR2 SYDVKM. The CDR3 bases are TGTGCCAGCAGTCTCTCTAGCGGGAAGACAGATACGCAGTATTTT. It yields the protein CASSLSSGKTDTQYF.

This clonotype has only a few counts. The chain couples TRBV28 to TRBJ1-5, with D tentatively TRBD1 (6 bases). The CDR3 is 15 residues long. V was pared by 6 bases and J by 4 bases, with 16 bases between. Germline V gives CDR1 MDHEN, CDR2 SYDVKM. CDR3 residues: CASRTTGPWNQPQHF. CDR3 nucleotide sequence: TGTGCCAGCAGAACCACAGGGCCCTGGAATCAGCCCCAGCATTTT. The full variable domain, rest sourced from reference TRBV28 and TRBJ1-5, is DVKVTQSSRYLVKRTGEKVFLECVQDMDHENMFWYRQDPGLGLRLIYFSYDVKMKEKGDIPEGYSVSREKKERFSLILESASTNQTSMYLCASRTTGPWNQPQHFGDGTRLSIL.

This clonotype was recorded at least ten times. The chain employs TRBV6-1 and TRBJ2-7; 7 bases match TRBD1. The CDR3 loop spans 16 amino acids. Trimming at V came to 5 bases and at J to 1 base, leaving 11 bases not matched to a gene. CDR1 and CDR2 from the germline V gene are MNHNS and SASEGT. CDR3 sequence (DNA): TGTGCCAGCAGTCGGGACAGCCGTTACAGTTCCTACGAGCAGTACTTC. It yields the protein CASSRDSRYSSYEQYF.

On this clonotype: A much larger clone differs by one base, so this may be a read error. V usage is TRBV7-9 and J usage is TRBJ2-7; 14 nucleotides match TRBD2. The junction had 7 bases not matched to a gene; V was cut back by 5 bases and J by 7 bases. CDR3 length: 15 amino acids. Germline V gene data show CDR1 as SEHNR and CDR2 as FQNEAQ (reference sequence). The CDR3: CASSRTSGRTLEQYF. The DNA of the CDR3 is TGTGCCAGCAGCCGGACTAGCGGGAGGACGTTAGAGCAGTACTTC.

This clonotype has a count of ten or more. V is TRBV28 and J is TRBJ2-7; D may be TRBD1 or TRBD2 (5 bases each). Germline CDR1 is MDHEN and CDR2 is SYDVKM. The V end lost 4 bases, the J end lost 5 bases, and 12 bases lay between the germline ends. The CDR3 length is 13 residues. CDR3 nucleotide sequence: TGTGCCAGCAGTTCCCCCGGGACCCACGAGCAGTACTTC. It yields the protein CASSSPGTHEQYF.

This clonotype was observed a handful of times. The CDR3 DNA sequence: TGCAGTGCTTCCTCCCCAGAGGGATCCGGGGAGCTGTTTTTT. Translated, it gives CSASSPEGSGELFF. The chain has TRBV20-1 and TRBJ2-2; weak D call: TRBD2 (5 bases). CDR3 length: 14 amino acids. Germline V gene lookup returns CDR1 DFQATT and CDR2 SNEGSKA (reference sequence). V was shortened by 5 bases and J by 6 bases, with 16 bases between the two germline ends.

This clonotype has just a few counts. The V and J genes are TRBV20-1 and TRBJ2-2; 10 nucleotides align to TRBD2. The CDR3 is 16 residues long. In germline, CDR1 is DFQATT, CDR2 SNEGSKA (reference sequence). The ends lost 2 bases at V and 14 bases at J; junction bases unmatched: 17. CDR3 nucleotide sequence: TGCAGTGCTAGAAGTTGGCGGGATGAAAAGCGGGAGGGACTGTTTTTT. It is translated as CSARSWRDEKREGLFF.

This clonotype was recorded at least ten times. The chain combines TRBV5-1 with TRBJ1-1, with unresolved D. CDR1 SGHRS and CDR2 YFSETQ come from the germline V gene. This CDR3 comprises 13 residues. V lost 2 bases and J 2 bases, leaving 7 bases between the germline ends. The CDR3 sequence: CASSFSGNTEAFF. The CDR3 DNA sequence: TGCGCCAGCAGCTTTTCAGGAAACACTGAAGCTTTCTTT.

V usage is TRBV19 and J usage is TRBJ1-6; D is perhaps TRBD1 (6 bases). Germline V gene data show CDR1 as LNHDA and CDR2 as SQIVND (reference sequence). This CDR3 region has 15 residues. With 7 bases removed from V and 4 bases from J, the gap between germline ends came to 14 bases. The CDR3 protein is CASTERTVYNSPLHF. In nucleotides, the CDR3 is TGTGCCAGTACTGAGAGGACAGTATATAATTCACCCCTCCACTTT.

The table lists this clonotype with many counts. This chain uses TRBV20-1 with TRBJ2-7; D uncertain. V lost 1 base, J lost 0 bases, and 7 bases lay in between. This CDR3 region has 13 residues. Germline loops: CDR1 DFQATT, CDR2 SNEGSKA (reference sequence). This chain's CDR3 is CSARGRNSYEQYF. The CDR3 DNA sequence: TGCAGTGCTAGAGGCAGGAACTCCTACGAGCAGTACTTC.

This clonotype was seen only once. V gene TRBV7-9 combines with J gene TRBJ2-1; tentative D call: TRBD2 (6 bases). Trimming took 0 bases from V and 8 from J, leaving 11 bases between them. The CDR3 runs to 14 residues. The germline gives CDR1 SEHNR, CDR2 FQNEAQ (reference sequence). CDR3 DNA: TGTGCCAGCAGCTTAGCGGGATGGGGGGATGAGCAGTTCTTC. This codes for CASSLAGWGDEQFF.

This clonotype appeared a few times. This chain joins TRBV7-2 and TRBJ1-5, with TRBD1 identical over 9 bases. In germline, CDR1 is SGHTA, CDR2 FQGNSA. The CDR3 contains 15 residues. The junction had 9 bases not matched to a gene; V was cut back by 5 bases and J by 7 bases. The CDR3 loop reads CASSRNRGRGQPQHF. In DNA form, the CDR3 reads TGTGCCAGCAGCCGAAACAGGGGGCGTGGACAGCCCCAGCATTTT. Full variable domain (remainder filled in from reference TRBV7-2 and TRBJ1-5): GAGVSQSPSNKVTEKGKDVELRCDPISGHTALYWYRQSLGQGLEFLIYFQGNSAPDKSGLPSDRFSAERTGGSVSTLTIQRTQQEDSAVYLCASSRNRGRGQPQHFGDGTRLSIL.